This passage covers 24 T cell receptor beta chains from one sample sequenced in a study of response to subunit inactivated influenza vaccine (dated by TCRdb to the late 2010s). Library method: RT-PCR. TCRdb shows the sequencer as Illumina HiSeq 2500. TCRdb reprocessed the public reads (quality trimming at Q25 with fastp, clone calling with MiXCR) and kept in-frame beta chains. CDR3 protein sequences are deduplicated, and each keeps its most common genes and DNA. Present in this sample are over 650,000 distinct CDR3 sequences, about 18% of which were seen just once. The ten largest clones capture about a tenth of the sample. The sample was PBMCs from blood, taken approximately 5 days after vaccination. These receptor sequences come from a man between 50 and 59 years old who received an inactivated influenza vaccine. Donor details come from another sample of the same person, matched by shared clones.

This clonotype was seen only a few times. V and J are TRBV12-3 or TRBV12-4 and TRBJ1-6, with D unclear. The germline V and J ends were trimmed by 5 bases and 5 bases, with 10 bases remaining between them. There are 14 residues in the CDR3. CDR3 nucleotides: TGTGCCAGCAGTAAGCAGGCCGATAATTCACCCCTCCACTTT. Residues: CASSKQADNSPLHF.

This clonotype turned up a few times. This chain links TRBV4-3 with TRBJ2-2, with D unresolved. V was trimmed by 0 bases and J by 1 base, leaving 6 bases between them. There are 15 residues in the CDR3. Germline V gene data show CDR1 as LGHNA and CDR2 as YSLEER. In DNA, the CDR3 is TGCGCCAGCAGCCAAGATTCCGAGAACACCGGGGAGCTGTTTTTT. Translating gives CASSQDSENTGELFF.

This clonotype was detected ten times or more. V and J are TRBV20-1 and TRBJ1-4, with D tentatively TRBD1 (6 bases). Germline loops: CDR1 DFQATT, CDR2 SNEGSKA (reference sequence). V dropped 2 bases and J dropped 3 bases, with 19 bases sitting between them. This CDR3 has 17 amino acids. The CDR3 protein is CSARKLKRTASNEKLFF. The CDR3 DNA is TGCAGTGCTAGAAAGCTCAAAAGGACAGCTTCTAATGAAAAACTGTTTTTT.

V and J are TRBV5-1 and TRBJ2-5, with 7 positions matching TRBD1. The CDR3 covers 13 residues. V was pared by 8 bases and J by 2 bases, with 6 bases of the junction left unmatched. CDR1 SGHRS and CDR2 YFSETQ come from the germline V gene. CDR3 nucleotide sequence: TGCGCCAGTGCCGGGACAGTGCAAGAGACCCAGTACTTC. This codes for CASAGTVQETQYF.

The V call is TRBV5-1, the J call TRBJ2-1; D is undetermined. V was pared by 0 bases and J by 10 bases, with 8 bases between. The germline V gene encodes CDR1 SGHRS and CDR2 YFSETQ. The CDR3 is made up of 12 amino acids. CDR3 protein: CASSLEYTEQFF. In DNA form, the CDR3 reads TGCGCCAGCAGCTTGGAGTACACGGAGCAGTTCTTC.

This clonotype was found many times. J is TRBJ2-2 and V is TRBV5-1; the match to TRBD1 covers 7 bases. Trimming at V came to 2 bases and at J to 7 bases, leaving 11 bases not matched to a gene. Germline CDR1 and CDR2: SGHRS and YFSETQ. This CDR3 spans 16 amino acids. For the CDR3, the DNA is TGCGCCAGCAGCTTCTCGACGAGACAGGGCATCGGGGAGCTGTTTTTT. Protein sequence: CASSFSTRQGIGELFF.

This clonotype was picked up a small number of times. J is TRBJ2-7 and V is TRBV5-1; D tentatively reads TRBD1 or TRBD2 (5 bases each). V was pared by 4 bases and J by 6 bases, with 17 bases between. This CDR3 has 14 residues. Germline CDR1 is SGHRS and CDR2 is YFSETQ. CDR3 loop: CASSPQGEIGEQYF. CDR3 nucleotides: TGCGCCAGCAGCCCCCAGGGAGAAATCGGCGAGCAGTACTTC.

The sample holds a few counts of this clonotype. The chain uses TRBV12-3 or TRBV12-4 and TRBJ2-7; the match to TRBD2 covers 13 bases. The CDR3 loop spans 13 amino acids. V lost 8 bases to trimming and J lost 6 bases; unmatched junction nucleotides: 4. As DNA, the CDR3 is TGTGCCAGCCAACTAGCGGGAGGGTTCGAGCAGTACTTC. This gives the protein CASQLAGGFEQYF.

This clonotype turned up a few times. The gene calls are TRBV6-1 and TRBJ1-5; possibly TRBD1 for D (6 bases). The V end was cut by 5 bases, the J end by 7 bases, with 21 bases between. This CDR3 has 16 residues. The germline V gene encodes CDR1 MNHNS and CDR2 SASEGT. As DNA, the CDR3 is TGTGCCAGCAGTCCTGCGCCGGGGGCCGGTAGCCAGCCCCAGCATTTT. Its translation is CASSPAPGAGSQPQHF.

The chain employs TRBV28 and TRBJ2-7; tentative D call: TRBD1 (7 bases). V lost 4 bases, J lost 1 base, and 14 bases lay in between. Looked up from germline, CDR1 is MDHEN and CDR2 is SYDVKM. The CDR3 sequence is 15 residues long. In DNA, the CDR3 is TGTGCCAGCAGTTGGAGGAGGGGGCGATCCTACGAGCAGTACTTC. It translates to CASSWRRGRSYEQYF. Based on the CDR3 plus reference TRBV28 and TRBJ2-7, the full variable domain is DVKVTQSSRYLVKRTGEKVFLECVQDMDHENMFWYRQDPGLGLRLIYFSYDVKMKEKGDIPEGYSVSREKKERFSLILESASTNQTSMYLCASSWRRGRSYEQYFGPGTRLTVT.

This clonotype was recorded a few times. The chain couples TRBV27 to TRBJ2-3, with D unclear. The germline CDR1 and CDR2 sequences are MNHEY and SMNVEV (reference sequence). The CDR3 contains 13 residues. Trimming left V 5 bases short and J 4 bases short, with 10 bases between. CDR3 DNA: TGTGCCAGCAGTATGGGTCGGGCAGATACGCAGTATTTT. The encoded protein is CASSMGRADTQYF.

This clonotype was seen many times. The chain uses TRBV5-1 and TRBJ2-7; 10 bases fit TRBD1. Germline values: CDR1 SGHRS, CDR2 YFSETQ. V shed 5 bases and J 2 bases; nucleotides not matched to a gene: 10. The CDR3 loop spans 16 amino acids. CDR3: CASSPTSGTGAYEQYF. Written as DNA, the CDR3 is TGCGCCAGCAGTCCTACTTCCGGGACAGGGGCCTACGAGCAGTACTTC.

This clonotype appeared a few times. CDR3 loop: CSASGGLNTEAFF. Here the CDR3 DNA reads TGCAGTGCTAGCGGCGGATTGAACACTGAAGCTTTCTTT. The genes are TRBV20-1 and TRBJ1-1; no reliable D call. The V and J ends lost 3 bases and 0 bases respectively, with 8 bases between them. Germline assignment: CDR1 DFQATT and CDR2 SNEGSKA (reference sequence). This CDR3 spans 13 amino acids.

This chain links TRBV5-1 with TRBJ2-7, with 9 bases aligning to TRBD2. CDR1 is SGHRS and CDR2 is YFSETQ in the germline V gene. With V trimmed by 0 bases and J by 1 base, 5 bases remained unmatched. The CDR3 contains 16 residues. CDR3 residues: CASSLGPSGISYEQYF. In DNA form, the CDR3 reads TGCGCCAGCAGCTTGGGACCTAGCGGGATTTCCTACGAGCAGTACTTC.

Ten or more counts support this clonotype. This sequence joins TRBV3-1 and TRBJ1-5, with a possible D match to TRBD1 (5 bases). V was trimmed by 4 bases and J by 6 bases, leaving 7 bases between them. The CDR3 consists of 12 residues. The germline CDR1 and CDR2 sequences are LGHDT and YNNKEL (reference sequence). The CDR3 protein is CASSLGTQPQHF. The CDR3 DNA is TGTGCCAGCAGCCTCGGGACTCAGCCCCAGCATTTT.

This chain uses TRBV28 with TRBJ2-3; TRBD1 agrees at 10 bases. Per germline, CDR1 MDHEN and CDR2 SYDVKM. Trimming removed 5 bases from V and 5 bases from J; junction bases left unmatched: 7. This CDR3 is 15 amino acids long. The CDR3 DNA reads TGTGCCAGCAGTACGACAGGGGGCGCGGTAGATACGCAGTATTTT. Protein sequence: CASSTTGGAVDTQYF.

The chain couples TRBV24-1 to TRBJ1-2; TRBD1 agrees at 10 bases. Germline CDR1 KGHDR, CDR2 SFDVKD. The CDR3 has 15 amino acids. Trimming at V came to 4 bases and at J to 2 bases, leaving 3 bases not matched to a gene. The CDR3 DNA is TGTGCCACCAGTGACTCGGACAGGGGGAACTATGGCTACACCTTC. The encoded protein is CATSDSDRGNYGYTF.

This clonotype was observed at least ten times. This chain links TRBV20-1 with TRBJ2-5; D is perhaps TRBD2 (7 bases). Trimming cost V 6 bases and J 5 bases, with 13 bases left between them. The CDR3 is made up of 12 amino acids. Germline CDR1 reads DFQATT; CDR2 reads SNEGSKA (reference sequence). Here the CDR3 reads CSAGGGMETQYF. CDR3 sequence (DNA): TGCAGTGCGGGAGGGGGGATGGAGACCCAGTACTTC.

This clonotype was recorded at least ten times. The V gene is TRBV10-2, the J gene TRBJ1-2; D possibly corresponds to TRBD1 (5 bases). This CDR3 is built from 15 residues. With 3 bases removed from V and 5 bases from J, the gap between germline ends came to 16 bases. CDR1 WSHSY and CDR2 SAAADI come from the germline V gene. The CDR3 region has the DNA TGCGCCAGCAGTGAATACGCCACTGGGGGATATGGCTACACCTTC. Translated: CASSEYATGGYGYTF.

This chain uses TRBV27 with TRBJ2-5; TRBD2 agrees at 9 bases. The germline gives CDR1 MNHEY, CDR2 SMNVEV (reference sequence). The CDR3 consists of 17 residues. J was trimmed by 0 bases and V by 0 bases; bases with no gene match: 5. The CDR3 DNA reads TGTGCCAGCAGTTTATCGTTAAGCGGGGGGTACCAAGAGACCCAGTACTTC. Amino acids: CASSLSLSGGYQETQYF.

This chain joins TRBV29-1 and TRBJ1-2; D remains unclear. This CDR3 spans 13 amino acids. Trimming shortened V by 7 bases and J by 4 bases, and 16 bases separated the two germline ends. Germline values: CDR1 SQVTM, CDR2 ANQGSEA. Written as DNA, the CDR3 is TGCAGCGCCGTCCAGCCGGGTGGCTATGGCTACACCTTC. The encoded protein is CSAVQPGGYGYTF.

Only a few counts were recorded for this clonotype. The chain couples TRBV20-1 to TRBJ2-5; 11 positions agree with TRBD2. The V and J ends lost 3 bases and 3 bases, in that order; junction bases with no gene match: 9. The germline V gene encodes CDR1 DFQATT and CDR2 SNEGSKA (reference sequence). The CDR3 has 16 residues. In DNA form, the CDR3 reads TGCAGTGCTAGCCCCCTAGCGGGGGGAGGTAAAGAGACCCAGTACTTC. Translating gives CSASPLAGGGKETQYF.

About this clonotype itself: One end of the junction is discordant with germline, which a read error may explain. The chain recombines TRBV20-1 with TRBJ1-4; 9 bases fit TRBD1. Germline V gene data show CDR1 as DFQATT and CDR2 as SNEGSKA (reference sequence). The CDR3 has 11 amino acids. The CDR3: CSTHSLGTGTF. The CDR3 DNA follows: TGCAGTACCCATAGCCTCGGGACAGGGACTTTT.

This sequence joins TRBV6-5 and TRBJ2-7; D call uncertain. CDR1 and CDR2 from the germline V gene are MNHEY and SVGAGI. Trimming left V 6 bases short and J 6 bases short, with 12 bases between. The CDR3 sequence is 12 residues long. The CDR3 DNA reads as TGTGCCAGCAGCAGCAGTGGGCTCGAGCAGTACTTC. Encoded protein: CASSSSGLEQYF.